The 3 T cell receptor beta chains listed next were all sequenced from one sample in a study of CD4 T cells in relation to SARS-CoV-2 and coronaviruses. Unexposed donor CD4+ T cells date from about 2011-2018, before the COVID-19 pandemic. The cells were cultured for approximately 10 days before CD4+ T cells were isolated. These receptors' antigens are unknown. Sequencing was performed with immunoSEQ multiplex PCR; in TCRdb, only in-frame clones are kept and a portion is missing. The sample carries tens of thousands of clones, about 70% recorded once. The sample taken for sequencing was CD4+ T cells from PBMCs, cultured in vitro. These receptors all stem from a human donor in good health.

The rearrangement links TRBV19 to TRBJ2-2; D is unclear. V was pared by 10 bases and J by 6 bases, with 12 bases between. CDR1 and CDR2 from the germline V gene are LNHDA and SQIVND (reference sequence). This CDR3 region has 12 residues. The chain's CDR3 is CATAISAGELFF. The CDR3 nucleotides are TGTGCCACTGCCATATCGGCCGGGGAGCTGTTTTTT.

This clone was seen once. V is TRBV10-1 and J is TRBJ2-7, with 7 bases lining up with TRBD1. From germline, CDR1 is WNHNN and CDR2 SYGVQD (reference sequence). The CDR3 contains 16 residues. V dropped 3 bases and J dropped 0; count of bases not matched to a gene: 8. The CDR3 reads CASSEGRQGVSYEQYF. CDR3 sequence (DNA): TGCGCCAGCAGTGAAGGTCGCCAGGGGGTCTCCTACGAGCAGTACTTC.

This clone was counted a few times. Here the CDR3 reads CASSPDAGTDRYYGYTF. CDR3 coding DNA: TGTGCCAGCTCACCAGATGCCGGGACAGACCGATACTATGGCTACACCTTC. The V gene is TRBV18, the J gene TRBJ1-2; 7 positions agree with TRBD1. CDR1 is KGHSH, CDR2 LQKENI, per germline. This CDR3 has 17 residues. V dropped 2 bases and J dropped 3; count of bases not matched to a gene: 12.